These 31 T cell receptor beta chains were all obtained from the same sample, sequenced in a study of shared clonotypes between healthy human individuals. Profiling relied on immunoSEQ multiplex PCR, and the TCRdb table lists in-frame clones only, not all of them. Altogether around 120,000 clones are present, around 71% being singletons, with the ten largest covering more than 20%. The sequencing sample was made of memory CD8+ T cells sorted from blood. The subset is: CD45RO+ cells pooled with CCR7-negative TemRA cells. Source of these receptors: a woman aged 30 to 39 in good health.

The J gene is TRBJ2-7, the V gene TRBV5-5; D perhaps matches TRBD1 (6 bases). V lost 3 bases to trimming and J lost 0 bases, with 13 bases between them. CDR3 length: 15 amino acids. Germline-derived CDR1 and CDR2 are SGHKS and YYEKEE (reference sequence). The CDR3 DNA follows: TGTGCCAGCAGCTATCGTCAGGGGAGCTCCTACGAGCAGTACTTC. It translates to CASSYRQGSSYEQYF.

This clone was found once. The chain links TRBV9 to TRBJ2-3; D could derive from TRBD1 or TRBD2 (5 bases each). Trimming cost V 4 bases and J 1 base, with 22 bases left between them. CDR3 length equals 18 residues. CDR1 and CDR2 (germline): SGDLS, YYNGEE. The CDR3 nucleotides read TGTGCCAGCAGCCCAAGGGACGAGGGGAGCTACGGCACAGATACGCAGTATTTT. It translates to CASSPRDEGSYGTDTQYF.

There are a few counts of this clone. This chain connects TRBV28 to TRBJ2-3, with 14 bases fitting TRBD2. With 5 bases clipped from V and 3 bases from J, the junction kept 10 bases outside the gene matches. The CDR3 is 18 amino acids. From germline, CDR1 is MDHEN and CDR2 SYDVKM. CDR3 DNA: TGTGCCAGCAGTACCACTGACCGGACTAGCGGGGGGACAGATACGCAGTATTTT. As protein: CASSTTDRTSGGTDTQYF.

The J gene is TRBJ2-1, the V gene TRBV28; TRBD2 is a possible D gene (5 bases). This CDR3 is built from 15 residues. V was cut by 10 bases and J by 1 base, with 17 bases left in between. CDR1 and CDR2 from the germline V gene are MDHEN and SYDVKM. As DNA, the CDR3 is TGTGCCACCACAACAGTGGAGGAATCCTACAATGAGCAGTTCTTC. Translated: CATTTVEESYNEQFF.

The rearrangement links TRBV19 to TRBJ1-2; D is unresolved. The CDR3 length is 12 residues. The ends were cut back, 6 bases at V and 3 bases at J, with 8 bases in the middle. Germline V lookup: CDR1 LNHDA, CDR2 SQIVND (reference sequence). The chain's CDR3 is CASRRLDYGYTF. The CDR3 DNA sequence: TGTGCCAGTAGGAGACTGGACTATGGCTACACCTTC.

The J gene is TRBJ2-6, the V gene TRBV4-1, with D possibly being TRBD1 or TRBD2 (6 bases each). Trimming shortened V by 0 bases and J by 0 bases, and 12 bases separated the two germline ends. Germline values: CDR1 MGHRA, CDR2 YSYEKL. The CDR3 loop spans 18 amino acids. The DNA of the CDR3 is TGCGCCAGCAGCCAAGAAGGGGGGCCTTACTCTGGGGCCAACGTCCTGACTTTC. It is translated as CASSQEGGPYSGANVLTF.

This clone was picked up one time. V gene TRBV4-1 combines with J gene TRBJ2-1; D gene ambiguous. The CDR3 spans 12 residues. V was trimmed by 4 bases and J by 5 bases, leaving 6 bases between them. Germline V gives CDR1 MGHRA, CDR2 YSYEKL. The CDR3 region has the DNA TGCGCCAGCAGCCCCACCCACAATGAGCAGTTCTTC. Translated, it gives CASSPTHNEQFF.

V usage is TRBV5-1 and J usage is TRBJ2-7; TRBD2 is a possible D gene (5 bases). The CDR3 covers 14 residues. Germline V gene sequence: CDR1 SGHRS, CDR2 YFSETQ. Trimming cost V 4 bases and J 5 bases, with 16 bases left between them. CDR3 in DNA: TGCGCCAGCAGCCCCCGCCACGAGCGGAACGAGCAGTACTTC. Its protein is CASSPRHERNEQYF. Complete variable domain (other parts from reference TRBV5-1 and TRBJ2-7): KAGVTQTPRYLIKTRGQQVTLSCSPISGHRSVSWYQQTPGQGLQFLFEYFSETQRNKGNFPGRFSGRQFSNSRSEMNVSTLELGDSALYLCASSPRHERNEQYFGPGTRLTVT.

The chain couples TRBV19 to TRBJ2-7, with 8 nucleotides matching TRBD1. This CDR3 comprises 13 residues. Unmatched junction bases numbered 9, after V lost 10 bases and J lost 4 bases. Germline values: CDR1 LNHDA, CDR2 SQIVND (reference sequence). CDR3: CATSGQEHYEQYF. The CDR3 DNA reads TGTGCCACCTCGGGACAGGAGCATTACGAGCAGTACTTC.

The J gene is TRBJ2-7, the V gene TRBV10-2, with 10 bases matching TRBD2. Germline V gives CDR1 WSHSY, CDR2 SAAADI. This CDR3 comprises 15 residues. V trimming: 5 bases; J trimming: 0 bases; junction bases outside the gene matches: 4. The CDR3 DNA follows: TGCGCCAGCAGTCGTAGCGGGAGGCCCTCCTACGAGCAGTACTTC. As protein: CASSRSGRPSYEQYF.

This chain joins TRBV28 and TRBJ1-5; D uncertain. Germline V gene lookup returns CDR1 MDHEN and CDR2 SYDVKM. The CDR3 loop spans 13 amino acids. V was shortened by 4 bases and J by 4 bases, with 8 bases between the two germline ends. The CDR3 here is CASSSGWNQPQHF. DNA of the CDR3: TGTGCCAGCAGTTCGGGGTGGAATCAGCCCCAGCATTTT.

The rearrangement joins TRBV28 to TRBJ1-2; 12 nucleotides agree with TRBD1. CDR1 and CDR2 (germline): MDHEN, SYDVKM. The CDR3 length is 18 residues. J lost 7 bases, V lost 6 bases, and 18 bases had no gene match. The chain's CDR3 is CASSQPGTGGLSSGGYTF. CDR3 nucleotide sequence: TGTGCCAGCAGCCAACCTGGGACAGGGGGCCTTTCGAGCGGTGGCTACACCTTC.

The chain carries TRBV10-2 and TRBJ2-5, with 7 bases matching TRBD1. After removal of 5 bases from V and 4 bases from J, the junction contained 7 bases not matched to a gene. CDR1 and CDR2 from the germline V gene are WSHSY and SAAADI. CDR3 length equals 14 residues. CDR3 in amino acids: CASSPGQRGETQYF. The CDR3 DNA follows: TGCGCCAGCAGTCCGGGACAGAGGGGAGAGACCCAGTACTTC.

The V gene is TRBV9, the J gene TRBJ2-6; the D is unclear. Per germline, CDR1 SGDLS and CDR2 YYNGEE. The ends were cut back, 0 bases at V and 2 bases at J, with 12 bases in the middle. This CDR3 is built from 17 residues. The DNA of the CDR3 is TGTGCCAGCAGCGTAGTGGATTCTTTCCCTGGGGCCAACGTCCTGACTTTC. Its protein is CASSVVDSFPGANVLTF.

This clone was detected once. CDR3 protein: CASSPGTSGPYEQYF. In DNA form, the CDR3 reads TGTGCCAGCAGTCCCGGGACTAGCGGACCCTACGAGCAGTACTTC. The genes are TRBV2 and TRBJ2-7; 11 positions agree with TRBD2. The CDR3 runs 15 residues. The germline gives CDR1 SNHLY, CDR2 FYNNEI. Unmatched junction bases numbered 5, after V lost 5 bases and J lost 2 bases. The full variable domain, with the rest looked up from reference TRBV2 and TRBJ2-7, is EPEVTQTPSHQVTQMGQEVILRCVPISNHLYFYWYRQILGQKVEFLVSFYNNEISEKSEIFDDQFSVERPDGSNFTLKIRSTKLEDSAMYFCASSPGTSGPYEQYFGPGTRLTVT.

The chain links TRBV5-4 to TRBJ2-3, with D unresolved. Trimming removed 3 bases at V and 2 bases at J, with 7 bases between. Germline CDR1 and CDR2: SGHNT and YYREEE (reference sequence). CDR3 size: 13 residues. The CDR3 loop is CASSYEPTDTQYF. The CDR3 DNA is TGTGCCAGCAGCTATGAACCCACAGATACGCAGTATTTT.

The chain combines TRBV6-5 with TRBJ2-2; D remains ambiguous. CDR3 length: 14 residues. The V end was cut by 2 bases, the J end by 1 base, with 5 bases between. Per germline, CDR1 MNHEY and CDR2 SVGAGI. The CDR3 sequence is CASSYGENTGELFF. DNA of the CDR3: TGTGCCAGCAGTTACGGGGAGAACACCGGGGAGCTGTTTTTT.

This clone was observed many times. The rearrangement uses TRBV19 and TRBJ1-2; D is undetermined. CDR1 and CDR2 from the germline V gene are LNHDA and SQIVND (reference sequence). The CDR3 runs 12 residues. Trimming left V 10 bases short and J 4 bases short, with 13 bases between. This CDR3 is CATGGWSYGYTF. The DNA for the CDR3 is TGTGCCACCGGCGGGTGGTCCTATGGCTACACCTTC.

This clone was observed a few times. This chain uses TRBV30 with TRBJ2-2; 15 bases align to TRBD2. CDR1 GTSNPN and CDR2 SVGIG come from the germline V gene (reference sequence). Losses at the gene ends were 3 bases for V and 3 bases for J; bases not matched to a gene: 2. CDR3 length: 16 amino acids. CDR3 sequence reads: CAWRGLAGGDTGELFF. As DNA, the CDR3 is TGTGCCTGGAGGGGACTAGCGGGAGGTGACACCGGGGAGCTGTTTTTT.

This chain connects TRBV4-1 to TRBJ2-7; 10 bases match TRBD2. CDR3 length: 15 amino acids. With 1 base clipped from V and 2 bases from J, the junction kept 2 bases outside the gene matches. Germline values: CDR1 MGHRA, CDR2 YSYEKL. The CDR3 loop reads CASSQGTSGAYEQYF. The DNA for the CDR3 is TGCGCCAGCAGCCAAGGTACTAGCGGGGCCTACGAGCAGTACTTC.

There are many counts of this clone. The gene calls are TRBV13 and TRBJ2-7; D uncertain. The CDR3 length is 14 residues. The germline V and J ends were trimmed by 5 bases and 3 bases, with 14 bases remaining between them. The germline V gene encodes CDR1 PRHDT and CDR2 FYEKMQ (reference sequence). In nucleotides, the CDR3 is TGTGCCAGCAGCCCTTCCCTCCGGAACTACGAGCAGTACTTC. It is translated as CASSPSLRNYEQYF.

The V and J genes are TRBV19 and TRBJ2-1; a weak D match, TRBD2 (6 bases). CDR3 length: 17 residues. V was cut by 3 bases and J by 2 bases, with 17 bases left in between. Germline V lookup: CDR1 LNHDA, CDR2 SQIVND (reference sequence). CDR3 in DNA: TGTGCCAGTAGTATTACCGGGAGTTTAACAGCCTACAATGAGCAGTTCTTC. It encodes CASSITGSLTAYNEQFF.

The chain joins TRBV7-9 to TRBJ2-1; D might be TRBD1 or TRBD2, each matching 5 bases. Germline CDR1 and CDR2: SEHNR and FQNEAQ (reference sequence). This CDR3 comprises 16 residues. The V end was cut by 4 bases, the J end by 2 bases, with 15 bases between. DNA for the CDR3: TGTGCCAGCAGCTCCGAGGAACAGGAGGCCTACAATGAGCAGTTCTTC. Translating it yields CASSSEEQEAYNEQFF. Drawing the rest from reference TRBV7-9 and TRBJ2-1, the complete variable domain is DTGVSQNPRHKITKRGQNVTFRCDPISEHNRLYWYRQTLGQGPEFLTYFQNEAQLEKSRLLSDRFSAERPKGSFSTLEIQRTEQGDSAMYLCASSSEEQEAYNEQFFGPGTRLTVL.

The rearrangement uses TRBV4-1 and TRBJ2-1, with D possibly matching TRBD2 (6 bases). Germline CDR1 and CDR2: MGHRA and YSYEKL. The germline V and J ends were trimmed by 3 bases and 3 bases, with 30 bases remaining between them. The CDR3 extends over 21 amino acids. CDR3 protein: CASSQEGRSAGTPYHYNEQFF. In nucleotides, the CDR3 is TGCGCCAGCAGCCAGGAGGGCCGGTCTGCGGGAACCCCCTATCACTACAATGAGCAGTTCTTC.

This chain's CDR3 is CASSIGTGPEKLFF. The CDR3 region has the DNA TGTGCCAGTAGTATTGGGACAGGGCCTGAAAAACTGTTTTTT. The rearrangement uses TRBV19 and TRBJ1-4; 9 nucleotides line up with TRBD1. After removal of 3 bases from V and 7 bases from J, the junction contained 3 bases not matched to a gene. The CDR3 extends over 14 amino acids. The germline gives CDR1 LNHDA, CDR2 SQIVND (reference sequence).

This sequence joins TRBV25-1 and TRBJ2-1; 15 nucleotides agree with TRBD2. Germline-derived CDR1 and CDR2 are MGHDK and SYGVNS. V gave up 5 bases and J gave up 7 bases; unmatched junction bases: 9. This CDR3 contains 17 residues. CDR3 protein: CASSPPGLAGGRNEQFF. DNA for the CDR3: TGTGCCAGCAGTCCACCGGGACTAGCGGGAGGCCGGAATGAGCAGTTCTTC.

V is TRBV27 and J is TRBJ1-1, with a possible D match to TRBD1 (5 bases). The CDR3 consists of 14 residues. The V and J ends lost 5 bases and 3 bases respectively, with 13 bases between them. The germline CDR1 and CDR2 sequences are MNHEY and SMNVEV (reference sequence). In nucleotides, the CDR3 is TGTGCCAGCAGTACCGGGGGGTCACACACTGAAGCTTTCTTT. It translates to CASSTGGSHTEAFF.

A single count supports this clone. The chain couples TRBV28 to TRBJ1-1, with 7 bases matching TRBD1. The CDR3 runs to 15 residues. V gave up 5 bases and J gave up 8 bases; unmatched junction bases: 14. CDR1 MDHEN and CDR2 SYDVKM come from the germline V gene. The CDR3 here is CASSIRTGWNTEAFF. As DNA, the CDR3 is TGTGCCAGCAGTATTCGGACAGGATGGAATACCGAAGCTTTCTTT.

V and J are TRBV5-4 and TRBJ2-2; the D is unclear. The CDR3 length is 14 residues. Germline V lookup: CDR1 SGHNT, CDR2 YYREEE (reference sequence). With 4 bases removed from V and 4 bases from J, the gap between germline ends came to 11 bases. The CDR3 DNA reads TGTGCCAGCAGCATGCCATTTTCCACCGGGGAGCTGTTTTTT. Protein: CASSMPFSTGELFF.

For this clone: This likely reflects a read error, since a far larger clone is one base away. Different DNA sequences within this sample yield the same CDR3. The chain has TRBV7-9 and TRBJ2-1; 7 bases line up with TRBD2. The length of the CDR3 is 16 residues. Unmatched junction bases numbered 13, after V lost 9 bases and J lost 2 bases. CDR1 and CDR2 (germline): SEHNR, FQNEAQ (reference sequence). The CDR3 sequence is CASSPRGGSAYNEQFF. The CDR3 coding sequence is TGTGCCAGTAGCCCTAGGGGAGGGTCGGCCTACAATGAGCAGTTCTTC. The full variable domain, with the rest looked up from reference TRBV7-9 and TRBJ2-1, is DTGVSQNPRHKITKRGQNVTFRCDPISEHNRLYWYRQTLGQGPEFLTYFQNEAQLEKSRLLSDRFSAERPKGSFSTLEIQRTEQGDSAMYLCASSPRGGSAYNEQFFGPGTRLTVL.

In DNA form, the CDR3 reads TGTGCCAGCAGCTTAGAGACTAGCGGGGTCTACGAGCAGTACTTC. Translating it yields CASSLETSGVYEQYF. The rearrangement links TRBV7-9 to TRBJ2-7; 11 bases agree with TRBD2. CDR1 SEHNR and CDR2 FQNEAQ come from the germline V gene (reference sequence). The CDR3 totals 15 residues. Trimming cost V 1 base and J 3 bases; bases outside gene matches: 2.